This T cell receptor beta chain was sequenced during a study of CD8+ T cells in alopecia areata. Whole-study results and caveats: Relative to normal scalp, lesional scalp, especially alopecia totalis/universalis, showed higher clonality.

cDNA reverse transcribed from extracted RNA served as the sequencing template. Clones were sequenced by immunoSEQ multiplex PCR, and TCRdb holds only the in-frame ones, with some missing. The sample comprises approximately 150,000 clones, about 60% of which are singletons, and about 4.5% rests with the top ten. This CDR3 is built from 12 residues. V lost 5 bases and J lost 8, with 10 bases in between. CDR1 is WNHNN, CDR2 SYGVQD, per germline (reference sequence). Cell sorting on a FACSAria was used to separate CD4+ and CD8+ T cells from the PBMCs. As regards this clone: The antigen is unknown.

The chain recombines TRBV10-1 with TRBJ2-1, with a weak D call TRBD2 (6 bases). The TCR comes from a human donor in good health. The source material was CD4+ T cells sorted from blood. For the CDR3, the DNA is TGCGCCAGCAGTCGGACTACGGATGAGCAGTTCTTC. This translates into CASSRTTDEQFF.